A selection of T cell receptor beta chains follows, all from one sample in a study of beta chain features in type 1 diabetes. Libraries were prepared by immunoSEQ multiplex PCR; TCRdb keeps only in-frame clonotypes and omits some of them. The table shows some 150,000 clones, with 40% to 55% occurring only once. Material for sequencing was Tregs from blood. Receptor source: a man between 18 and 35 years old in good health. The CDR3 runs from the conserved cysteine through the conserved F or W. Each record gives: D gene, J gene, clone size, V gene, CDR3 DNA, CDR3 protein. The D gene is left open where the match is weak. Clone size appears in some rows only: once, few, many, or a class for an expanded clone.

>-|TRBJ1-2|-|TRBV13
TGTGCCAGCAGCTTAATGGGGGCGAACTATGGCTACACCTTC
CASSLMGANYGYTF
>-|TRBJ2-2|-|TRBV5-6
TGTGCCAGCAGCAAGGGGGTCGGGGAGCTGTTTTTT
CASSKGVGELFF
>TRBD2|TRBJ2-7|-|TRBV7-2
TGTGCCAGCAGCTTAGTTCGCGGGGGTGGTTACGAGCAGTACTTC
CASSLVRGGGYEQYF
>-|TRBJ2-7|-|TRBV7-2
TGTGCCAGCAGCTTAGGGACCGGGATATACTACGAGCAGTACTTC
CASSLGTGIYYEQYF
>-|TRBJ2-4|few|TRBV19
TGTGCCAGTAGTATAGACGGGGGTTCTTACAAAAACATTCAGTACTTC
CASSIDGGSYKNIQYF
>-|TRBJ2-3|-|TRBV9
TGTGCCAGCAGCGTATCGGCGGTTCTAAGCACAGATACGCAGTATTTT
CASSVSAVLSTDTQYF
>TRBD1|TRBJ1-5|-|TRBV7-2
TGTGCCAGCAGCCCGGGACAGCTCTCGAATCAGCCCCAGCATTTT
CASSPGQLSNQPQHF
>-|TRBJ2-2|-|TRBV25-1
TGTGCCAGCAGTGAAGGGCGCCGAAGCACCGGGGAGCTGTTTTTT
CASSEGRRSTGELFF
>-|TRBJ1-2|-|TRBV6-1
TGTGCCAGCCTTACAGGATTCTATGGCTACACCTTC
CASLTGFYGYTF
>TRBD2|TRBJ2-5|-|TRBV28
TGTGCCAGCAGTTCTCCCCTAGCGGGGGGGCCGGAGACCCAGTACTTC
CASSSPLAGGPETQYF
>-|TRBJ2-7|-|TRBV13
TGTGCCAGCAGCCTAAAGATGGGAGGCGAGCAGTACTTC
CASSLKMGGEQYF